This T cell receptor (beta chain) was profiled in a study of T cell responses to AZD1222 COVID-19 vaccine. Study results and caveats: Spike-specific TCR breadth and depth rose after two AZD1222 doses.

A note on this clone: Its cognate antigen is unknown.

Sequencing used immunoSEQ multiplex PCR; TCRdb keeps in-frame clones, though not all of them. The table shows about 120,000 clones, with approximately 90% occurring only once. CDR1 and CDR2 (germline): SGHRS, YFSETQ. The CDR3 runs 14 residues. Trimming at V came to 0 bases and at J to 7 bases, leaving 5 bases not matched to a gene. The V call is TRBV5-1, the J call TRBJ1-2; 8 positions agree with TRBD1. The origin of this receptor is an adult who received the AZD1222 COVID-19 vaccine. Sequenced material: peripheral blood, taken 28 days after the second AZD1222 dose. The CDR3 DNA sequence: TGCGCCAGCAGCTTGGAAGGACAGGGTTCTGGCTACACCTTC. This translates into CASSLEGQGSGYTF.